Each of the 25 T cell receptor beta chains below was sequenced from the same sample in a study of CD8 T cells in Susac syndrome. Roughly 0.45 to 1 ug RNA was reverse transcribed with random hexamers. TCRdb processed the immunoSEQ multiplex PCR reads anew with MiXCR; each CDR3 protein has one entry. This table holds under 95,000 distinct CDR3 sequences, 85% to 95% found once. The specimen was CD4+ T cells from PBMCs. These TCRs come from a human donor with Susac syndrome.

CDR3 coding DNA: TGTGCCAGCAGCAAAACAGTACGCCTTTACAATGAGCAGTTCTTC. Translation gives CASSKTVRLYNEQFF. The V call is TRBV7-9, the J call TRBJ2-1; D ambiguous. The germline V and J ends were trimmed by 5 bases and 4 bases, with 15 bases remaining between them. This CDR3 is 15 amino acids long. CDR1 SEHNR and CDR2 FQNEAQ come from the germline V gene (reference sequence).

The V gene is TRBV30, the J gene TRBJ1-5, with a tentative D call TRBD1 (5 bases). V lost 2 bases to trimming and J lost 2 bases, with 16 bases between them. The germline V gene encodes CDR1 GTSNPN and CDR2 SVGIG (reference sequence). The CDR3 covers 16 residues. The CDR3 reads CAWSPRSGGGNQPQHF. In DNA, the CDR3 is TGTGCCTGGAGTCCCCGTTCGGGGGGGGGCAATCAGCCCCAGCATTTT. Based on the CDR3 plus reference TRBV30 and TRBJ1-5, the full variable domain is SQTIHQWPATLVQPVGSPLSLECTVEGTSNPNLYWYRQAAGRGLQLLFYSVGIGQISSEVPQNLSASRPQDRQFILSSKKLLLSDSGFYLCAWSPRSGGGNQPQHFGDGTRLSIL.

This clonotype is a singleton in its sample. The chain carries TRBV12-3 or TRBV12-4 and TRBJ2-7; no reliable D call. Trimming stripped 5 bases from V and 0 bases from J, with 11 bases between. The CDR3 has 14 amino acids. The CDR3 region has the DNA TGTGCCAGCAGTCTCCCGACAAGCTCCTACGAGCAGTACTTC. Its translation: CASSLPTSSYEQYF.

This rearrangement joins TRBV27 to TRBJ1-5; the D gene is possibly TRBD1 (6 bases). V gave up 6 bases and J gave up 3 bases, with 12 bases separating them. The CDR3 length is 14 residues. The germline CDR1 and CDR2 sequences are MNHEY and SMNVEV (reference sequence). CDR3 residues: CASRVGQYNQPQHF. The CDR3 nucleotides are TGTGCCAGCAGGGTCGGACAGTACAATCAGCCCCAGCATTTT.

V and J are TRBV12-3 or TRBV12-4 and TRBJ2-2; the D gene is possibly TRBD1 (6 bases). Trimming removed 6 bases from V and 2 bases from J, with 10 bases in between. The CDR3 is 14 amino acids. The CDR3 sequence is CASRLDRNTGELFF. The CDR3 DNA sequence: TGTGCCAGCAGACTGGACAGAAACACCGGGGAGCTGTTTTTT.

The CDR3 sequence is CATSDPISNGELFF. The CDR3 DNA is TGTGCCACCAGTGATCCCATATCAAACGGGGAGCTGTTTTTT. The chain combines TRBV24-1 with TRBJ2-2; D not resolved. The CDR3 has 14 residues. V lost 3 bases, J lost 7 bases, and 11 bases lay in between. Germline-derived CDR1 and CDR2 are KGHDR and SFDVKD.

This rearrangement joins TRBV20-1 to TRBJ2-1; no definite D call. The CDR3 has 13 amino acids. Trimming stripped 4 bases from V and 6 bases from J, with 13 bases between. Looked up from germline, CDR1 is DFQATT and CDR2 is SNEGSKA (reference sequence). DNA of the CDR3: TGCAGTGCTAACCCTAGAGTAGGCAATGAGCAGTTCTTC. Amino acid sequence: CSANPRVGNEQFF.

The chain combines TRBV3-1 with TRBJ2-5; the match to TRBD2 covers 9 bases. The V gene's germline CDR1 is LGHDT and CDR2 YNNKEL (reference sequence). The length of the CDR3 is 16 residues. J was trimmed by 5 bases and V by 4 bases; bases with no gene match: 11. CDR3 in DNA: TGTGCCAGCAGCCTCATGACTAGCGGCCCACCCGAGACCCAGTACTTC. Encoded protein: CASSLMTSGPPETQYF.

The DNA of the CDR3 is TGTGCCAGCTCACCAGCCGGGATCTTCACAGATACGCAGTATTTT. Translating gives CASSPAGIFTDTQYF. The V call is TRBV18, the J call TRBJ2-3; tentative D call: TRBD2 (5 bases). This CDR3 is built from 15 residues. The germline gives CDR1 KGHSH, CDR2 LQKENI. Trimming shortened V by 2 bases and J by 2 bases, and 11 bases separated the two germline ends.

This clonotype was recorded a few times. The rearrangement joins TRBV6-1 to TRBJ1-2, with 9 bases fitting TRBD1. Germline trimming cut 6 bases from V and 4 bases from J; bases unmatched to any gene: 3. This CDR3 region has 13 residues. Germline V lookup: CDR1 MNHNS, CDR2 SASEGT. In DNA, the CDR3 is TGTGCCAGCAGCGGGGACAGGGCCTATGGCTACACCTTC. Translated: CASSGDRAYGYTF.

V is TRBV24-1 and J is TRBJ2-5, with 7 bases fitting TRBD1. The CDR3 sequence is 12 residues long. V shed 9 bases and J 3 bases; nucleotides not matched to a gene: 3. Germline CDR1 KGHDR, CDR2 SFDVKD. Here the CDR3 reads CATAGTEETQYF. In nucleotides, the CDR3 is TGTGCCACCGCCGGGACAGAAGAGACCCAGTACTTC.

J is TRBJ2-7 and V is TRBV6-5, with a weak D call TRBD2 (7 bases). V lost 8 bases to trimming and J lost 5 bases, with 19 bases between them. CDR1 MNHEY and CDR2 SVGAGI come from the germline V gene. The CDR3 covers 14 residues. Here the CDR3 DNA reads TGTGCCAGCGCACTAATCGGGGGGCGGGACGAGCAGTACTTC. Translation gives CASALIGGRDEQYF.

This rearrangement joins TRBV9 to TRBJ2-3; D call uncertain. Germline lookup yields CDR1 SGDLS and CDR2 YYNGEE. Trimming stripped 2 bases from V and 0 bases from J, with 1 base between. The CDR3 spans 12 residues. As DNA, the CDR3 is TGTGCCAGCAGCGTCAGCACAGATACGCAGTATTTT. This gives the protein CASSVSTDTQYF. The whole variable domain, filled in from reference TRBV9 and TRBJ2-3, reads DSGVTQTPKHLITATGQRVTLRCSPRSGDLSVYWYQQSLDQGLQFLIQYYNGEERAKGNILERFSAQQFPDLHSELNLSSLELGDSALYFCASSVSTDTQYFGPGTRLTVL.

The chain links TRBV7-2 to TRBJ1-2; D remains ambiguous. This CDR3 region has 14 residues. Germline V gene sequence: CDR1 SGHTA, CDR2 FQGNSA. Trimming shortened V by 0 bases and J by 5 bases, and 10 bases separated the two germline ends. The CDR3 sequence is CASSLAGEFYGYTF. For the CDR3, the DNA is TGTGCCAGCAGCTTAGCTGGGGAGTTTTATGGCTACACCTTC.

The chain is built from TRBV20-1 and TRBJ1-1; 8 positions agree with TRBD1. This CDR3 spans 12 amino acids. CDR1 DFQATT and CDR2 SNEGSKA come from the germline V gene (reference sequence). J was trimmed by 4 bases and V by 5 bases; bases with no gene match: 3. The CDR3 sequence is CSAPDRATEAFF. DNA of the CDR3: TGCAGTGCTCCGGACAGGGCCACTGAAGCTTTCTTT.

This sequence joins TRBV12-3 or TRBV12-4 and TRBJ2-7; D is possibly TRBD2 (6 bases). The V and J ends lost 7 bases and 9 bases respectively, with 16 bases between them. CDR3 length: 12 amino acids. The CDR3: CASTAGTEGQYF. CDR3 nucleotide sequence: TGTGCCAGCACGGCGGGGACGGAGGGGCAGTACTTC.

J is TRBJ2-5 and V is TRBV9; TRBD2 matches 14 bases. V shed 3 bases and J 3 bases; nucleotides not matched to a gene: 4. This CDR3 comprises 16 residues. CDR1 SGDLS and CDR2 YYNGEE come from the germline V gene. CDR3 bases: TGTGCCAGCAGCGCCCTGGGACTAGCGGGGGAAGAGACCCAGTACTTC. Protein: CASSALGLAGEETQYF.

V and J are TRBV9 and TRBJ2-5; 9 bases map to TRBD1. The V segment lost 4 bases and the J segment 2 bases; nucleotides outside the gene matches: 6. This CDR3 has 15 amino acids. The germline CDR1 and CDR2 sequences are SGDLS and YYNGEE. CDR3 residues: CASSIGTGQQETQYF. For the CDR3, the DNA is TGTGCCAGCAGCATCGGGACAGGGCAACAAGAGACCCAGTACTTC.

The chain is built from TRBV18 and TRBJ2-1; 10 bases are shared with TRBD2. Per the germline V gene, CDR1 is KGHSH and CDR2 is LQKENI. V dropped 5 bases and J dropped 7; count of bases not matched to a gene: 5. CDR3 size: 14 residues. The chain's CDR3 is CASSLDSGGNEQFF. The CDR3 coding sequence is TGTGCCAGCTCATTGGATAGCGGGGGGAATGAGCAGTTCTTC.

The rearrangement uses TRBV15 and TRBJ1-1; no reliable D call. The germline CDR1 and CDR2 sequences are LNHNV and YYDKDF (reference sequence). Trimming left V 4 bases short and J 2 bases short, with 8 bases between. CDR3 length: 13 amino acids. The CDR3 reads CATSTDLNTEAFF. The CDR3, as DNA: TGTGCCACCAGCACCGATCTTAACACTGAAGCTTTCTTT. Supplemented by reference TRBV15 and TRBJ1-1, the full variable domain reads DAMVIQNPRYQVTQFGKPVTLSCSQTLNHNVMYWYQQKSSQAPKLLFHYYDKDFNNEADTPDNFQSRRPNTSFCFLDIRSPGLGDTAMYLCATSTDLNTEAFFGQGTRLTVV.

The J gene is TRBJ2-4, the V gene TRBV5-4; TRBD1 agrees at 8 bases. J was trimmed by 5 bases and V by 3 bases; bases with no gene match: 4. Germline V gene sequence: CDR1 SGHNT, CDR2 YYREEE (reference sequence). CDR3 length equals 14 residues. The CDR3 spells CASSSGGRENIQYF. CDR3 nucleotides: TGTGCCAGCAGCTCAGGGGGCCGGGAAAACATTCAGTACTTC. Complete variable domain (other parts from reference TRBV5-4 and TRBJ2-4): ETGVTQSPTHLIKTRGQQVTLRCSSQSGHNTVSWYQQALGQGPQFIFQYYREEENGRGNFPPRFSGLQFPNYSSELNVNALELDDSALYLCASSSGGRENIQYFGAGTRLSVL.

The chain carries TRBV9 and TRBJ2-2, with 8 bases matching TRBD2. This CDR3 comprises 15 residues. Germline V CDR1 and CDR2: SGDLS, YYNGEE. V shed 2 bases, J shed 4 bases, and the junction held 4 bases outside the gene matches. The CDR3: CASSVGLAGTGELFF. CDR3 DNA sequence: TGTGCCAGCAGCGTCGGACTAGCCGGCACCGGGGAGCTGTTTTTT.

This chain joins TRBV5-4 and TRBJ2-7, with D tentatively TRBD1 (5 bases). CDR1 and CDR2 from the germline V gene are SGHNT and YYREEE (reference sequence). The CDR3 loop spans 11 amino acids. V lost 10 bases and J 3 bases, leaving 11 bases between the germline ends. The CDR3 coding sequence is TGTGCCTGGCAGGGTTACTACGAGCAGTACTTC. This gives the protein CAWQGYYEQYF.

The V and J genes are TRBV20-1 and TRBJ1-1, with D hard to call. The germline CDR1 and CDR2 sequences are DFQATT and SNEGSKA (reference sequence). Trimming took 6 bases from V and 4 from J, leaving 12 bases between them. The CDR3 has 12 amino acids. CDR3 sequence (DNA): TGCAGTGCCCCCCCGCTGGGCACTGAAGCTTTCTTT. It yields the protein CSAPPLGTEAFF.

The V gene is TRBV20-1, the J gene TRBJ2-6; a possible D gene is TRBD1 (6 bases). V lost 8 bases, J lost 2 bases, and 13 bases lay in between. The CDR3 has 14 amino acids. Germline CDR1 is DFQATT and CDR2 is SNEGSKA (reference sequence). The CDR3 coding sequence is TGCAGTCGATACAGGGCAACTGGGGCCAACGTCCTGACTTTC. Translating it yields CSRYRATGANVLTF.